The 3 T cell receptor beta chains below come from one sample, sequenced in a study of cytomegalovirus exposure and HLA in healthy donors. The PCR was carried out with 60 Vbeta primers and 13 Jbeta primers. Sequenced by immunoSEQ multiplex PCR; TCRdb stores in-frame clones only, minus some. This table holds 95,000 to 100,000 clones, less than 80% found once. Material: PBMCs. The receptors were sampled from a man between 35 and 55 years old in good health and CMV-seronegative.

The chain joins TRBV6-5 to TRBJ2-7; the D call may be TRBD1 or TRBD2 (5 bases each). This CDR3 spans 13 amino acids. Trimming took 5 bases from V and 7 from J, leaving 15 bases between them. The V gene's germline CDR1 is MNHEY and CDR2 SVGAGI. The CDR3 coding sequence is TGTGCCAGCAGTAGCCGGCAGGGCGGGGAGCAGTACGTC. Translated, it gives CASSSRQGGEQYV.

As concerns this clone: A read error may account for a junction end that differs from germline. The chain joins TRBV7-9 to TRBJ1-1; TRBD1 matches at 7 bases. Germline V gene data show CDR1 as SEHNR and CDR2 as FQNEAQ (reference sequence). The CDR3 extends over 13 amino acids. As DNA, the CDR3 is TGTTCCAGCAGCTTAGCGGGACAGCGAGAAGCTTTCTTT. It codes for CSSSLAGQREAFF.

The chain employs TRBV2 and TRBJ2-7; D uncertain. Germline CDR1 is SNHLY and CDR2 is FYNNEI. The ends were cut back, 3 bases at V and 4 bases at J, with 10 bases in the middle. The CDR3 covers 13 residues. CDR3 coding DNA: TGTGCCAGCAGTGATAATACAGAGTACGAGCAGTACTTC. The encoded protein is CASSDNTEYEQYF.